The clone carrying this T cell receptor beta chain was counted only a few times. The CDR3 extends over 14 amino acids. V lost 3 bases, J lost 6 bases, and 4 bases stayed unmatched. Looked up from germline, CDR1 is SGHRS and CDR2 is YFSETQ. This specimen comes from a study of cytomegalovirus exposure and HLA in healthy donors. The PCR used 60 Vbeta and 13 Jbeta primers. Only in-frame clones appear in the TCRdb table, and some are missing; sequencing was by immunoSEQ multiplex PCR. This table holds around 110,000 clones, around 77% found once. This clonotype was sampled from a male donor in good health and CMV-seronegative. The genes are TRBV5-1 and TRBJ1-3; TRBD1 matches at 9 bases. Sample: PBMCs. The CDR3: CASSYRGQSNTIYF. Written as DNA, the CDR3 is TGCGCCAGCAGCTACAGGGGGCAATCAAACACCATATATTTT.